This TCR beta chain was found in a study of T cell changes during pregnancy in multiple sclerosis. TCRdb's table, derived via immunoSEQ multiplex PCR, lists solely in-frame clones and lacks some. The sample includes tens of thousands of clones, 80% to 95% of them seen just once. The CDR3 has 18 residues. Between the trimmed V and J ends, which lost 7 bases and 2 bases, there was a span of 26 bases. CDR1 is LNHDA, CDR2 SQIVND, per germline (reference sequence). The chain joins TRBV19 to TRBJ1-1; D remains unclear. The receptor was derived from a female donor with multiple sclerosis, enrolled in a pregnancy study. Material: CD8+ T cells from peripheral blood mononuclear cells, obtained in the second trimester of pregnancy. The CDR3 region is CASIDNPPETPLNTEAFF. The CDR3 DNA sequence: TGTGCCAGTATCGATAACCCCCCCGAGACACCTCTAAACACTGAAGCTTTCTTT.